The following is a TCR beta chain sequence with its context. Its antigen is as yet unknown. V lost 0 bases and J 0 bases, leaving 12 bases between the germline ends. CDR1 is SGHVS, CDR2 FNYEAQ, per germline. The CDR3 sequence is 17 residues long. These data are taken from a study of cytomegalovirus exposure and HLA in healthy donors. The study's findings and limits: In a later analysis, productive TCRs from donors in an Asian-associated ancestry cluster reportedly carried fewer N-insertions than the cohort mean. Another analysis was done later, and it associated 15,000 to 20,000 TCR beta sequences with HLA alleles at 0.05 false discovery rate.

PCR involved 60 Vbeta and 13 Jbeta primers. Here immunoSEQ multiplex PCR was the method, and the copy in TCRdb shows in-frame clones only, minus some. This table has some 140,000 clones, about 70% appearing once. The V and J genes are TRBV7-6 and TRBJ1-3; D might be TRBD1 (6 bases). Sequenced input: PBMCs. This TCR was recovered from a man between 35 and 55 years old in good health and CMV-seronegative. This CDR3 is CASSLAPGHSSGNTIYF. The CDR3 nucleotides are TGTGCCAGCAGCTTAGCGCCGGGACACTCCTCTGGAAACACCATATATTTT.